This TCR beta chain was observed in a study of blood T cell repertoires in COVID-19. Study background: The analysed material was cDNA or gDNA that came from T cells, B-cell-depleted T cells, or PBMCs.

Libraries were prepared by immunoSEQ multiplex PCR; TCRdb keeps only in-frame clonotypes and omits some of them. The table shows 140,000 to 150,000 clones, with around four fifths occurring only once. J gave up 2 bases and V 5 bases, and 10 bases lay outside the gene matches. Germline V gives CDR1 GTSNPN, CDR2 SVGIG (reference sequence). The CDR3 runs 15 residues. The sequenced sample consisted of peripheral blood. The J gene is TRBJ2-3, the V gene TRBV30; 7 bases align to TRBD1. This sequence was found in a human donor in a cohort sampled during active COVID-19. CDR3: CAWCPGTAFTDTQYF. For the CDR3, the DNA is TGTGCCTGGTGCCCCGGGACAGCTTTCACAGATACGCAGTATTTT.